This TCR beta chain was captured by sequencing in a study of blood T cell repertoires in COVID-19. Across the study: Collection of acute and convalescent COVID-19 samples took place in the United States, Italy and Spain. From T cells, B-cell-depleted T cells, or PBMCs came the material, which was cDNA or gDNA.

Clones were read by immunoSEQ multiplex PCR, and TCRdb kept only the in-frame ones, dropping some. This sample has about 200,000 clones, with under 90% found just once. Sequences were obtained from peripheral blood. This clonotype was sampled from a woman aged 80 or over with COVID-19, enrolled during active disease.

The CDR3 coding sequence is TGTGCCAGCACGTCGGGTGGCGGGGCCGGGGAGACCCAGTACTTC. This codes for CASTSGGGAGETQYF. J is TRBJ2-5 and V is TRBV7-3; a possible D gene is TRBD2 (6 bases). V was cut by 7 bases and J by 5 bases, with 20 bases left in between. This CDR3 spans 15 amino acids. Looked up from germline, CDR1 is SGHTA and CDR2 is FQGTGA. Filled out from reference TRBV7-3 and TRBJ2-5, the complete variable domain reads GAGVSQTPSNKVTEKGKYVELRCDPISGHTALYWYRQSLGQGPEFLIYFQGTGAADDSGLPNDRFFAVRPEGSVSTLKIQRTERGDSAVYLCASTSGGGAGETQYFGPGTRLLVL.